Listed below are T cell receptor beta chains from one sample, sequenced in a study of T cell repertoires and HLA-DP antigens. These receptors' targets are unknown. Data came from immunoSEQ multiplex PCR; TCRdb stores just in-frame clones and leaves some out. The sample records over 100,000 clones, approximately 92% being singletons. The sequencing input was CD4+ T cells from PBMCs. The source is a woman under 30 in good health and CMV-seronegative. Each CDR3 is given with its conserved first and last residue. Each record gives: V gene, D gene, J gene, clone size, CDR3 protein, CDR3 DNA. D genes are given only for firm matches. Clone size is stated in some rows and not others, as once, few, many or a class when expanded.

TRBV27	TRBD1	TRBJ2-4	-	CASSPGQGLAKNIQYF	TGTGCCAGCAGTCCGGGACAGGGGCTAGCCAAAAACATTCAGTACTTC
TRBV18	-	TRBJ1-1	-	CASSPGMNTEAFF	TGTGCCAGCTCACCGGGGATGAACACTGAAGCTTTCTTT
TRBV28	TRBD1	TRBJ1-1	-	CASSLFGQGRSSTEAFF	TGTGCCAGCAGTTTATTTGGACAGGGTCGAAGTAGCACTGAAGCTTTCTTT
TRBV9	-	TRBJ2-2	-	CASSVGGARGTGELFF	TGTGCCAGCAGCGTAGGCGGGGCGCGGGGCACCGGGGAGCTGTTTTTT
TRBV18	TRBD1	TRBJ1-4	once	CASSPQGQGVEKLFF	TGTGCCAGCTCACCCCAGGGACAGGGGGTAGAAAAACTGTTTTTT
TRBV5-6	-	TRBJ2-5	few	CASSAQETQYF	TGTGCCAGCAGCGCTCAAGAGACCCAGTACTTC
TRBV2	TRBD1	TRBJ1-1	-	CASILSGGDTEAFF	TGTGCCAGCATCTTATCAGGGGGCGACACTGAAGCTTTCTTT
TRBV7-2	-	TRBJ2-3	-	CASSLLGGASTDTQYF	TGTGCCAGCAGCTTATTGGGCGGAGCAAGCACAGATACGCAGTATTTT
TRBV29-1	-	TRBJ2-7	-	CSVVGGFDRVDEQYF	TGCAGCGTTGTGGGAGGGTTTGACAGGGTCGACGAGCAGTACTTT
TRBV11-1	TRBD2	TRBJ2-1	-	CASSSTSGYNEQFF	TGTGCCAGCAGTTCGACTAGCGGATACAATGAGCAGTTCTTC
TRBV7-9	TRBD1	TRBJ1-1	-	CASSLAGTVGTEAFF	TGTGCCAGCAGCTTAGCGGGGACAGTGGGCACTGAAGCTTTCTTT
TRBV5-1	TRBD1	TRBJ2-1	-	CASSPDGNTGVNEQFF	TGCGCCAGCAGCCCAGATGGGAATACAGGGGTTAATGAGCAGTTCTTC
TRBV9	-	TRBJ1-6	-	CASSVEGGLNSPLHF	TGTGCCAGCAGCGTAGAGGGGGGGCTCAATTCACCCCTCCACTTT
TRBV5-4	TRBD1	TRBJ2-3	once	CASSPGQGPTDTQYF	TGTGCCAGCAGCCCGGGACAGGGACCTACAGATACGCAGTATTTT
TRBV7-2	-	TRBJ2-5	-	CASSLGALSETQYF	TGTGCCAGCAGCTTAGGGGCTCTCTCGGAGACCCAGTACTTC
TRBV7-2	-	TRBJ1-5	-	CASSLEGADNQPQHF	TGTGCCAGCAGCTTAGAAGGGGCGGACAATCAGCCCCAGCATTTT
TRBV7-2	-	TRBJ1-5	-	CASSLGTMTSDQPQHF	TGTGCCAGCAGTCTAGGGACCATGACTTCTGATCAGCCCCAGCATTTT
TRBV19	TRBD1	TRBJ1-2	-	CASSIGQEGYTF	TGTGCCAGTAGTATCGGACAGGAGGGCTACACCTTC
TRBV2	-	TRBJ1-5	-	CASSEGQRNGNQPQHF	TGTGCCAGCAGTGAAGGGCAGCGGAATGGCAATCAGCCCCAGCATTTT
TRBV6-1	-	TRBJ1-1	once	CASIAQVNTEAFF	TGTGCCAGCATAGCCCAAGTGAACACTGAAGCTTTCTTT
TRBV18	TRBD1	TRBJ2-5	-	CASSPGQEETQYF	TGTGCCAGCTCACCGGGACAGGAGGAGACCCAGTACTTC
TRBV5-6	-	TRBJ1-2	-	CASSLDRGSWGPNYGYTF	TGTGCCAGCAGCTTGGACCGGGGGTCTTGGGGACCAAACTATGGCTACACCTTC
TRBV9	-	TRBJ1-1	-	CASSSQSGQPTEAFF	TGTGCCAGCAGCTCCCAGTCCGGACAGCCCACTGAAGCTTTCTTT
TRBV5-4	-	TRBJ1-1	-	CASSYPGLEAFF	TGTGCCAGCAGCTATCCGGGACTTGAAGCTTTCTTT
TRBV27	-	TRBJ2-7	-	CASRLQGFNHNPREQYF	TGTGCCAGCAGACTACAGGGATTCAACCACAATCCGAGAGAGCAGTACTTC
TRBV5-1	-	TRBJ1-1	few	CASSSLMNTEAFF	TGCGCCAGCAGCTCGCTAATGAACACTGAAGCTTTCTTT
TRBV7-9	-	TRBJ1-1	-	CASSLQGGMNTEAFF	TGTGCCAGCAGCTTACAGGGAGGAATGAACACTGAAGCTTTCTTT
TRBV9	TRBD1	TRBJ1-3	-	CASSAFRTGRNTIYF	TGTGCCAGCAGCGCCTTCCGGACAGGGAGGAACACCATATATTTT
TRBV18	-	TRBJ1-5	-	CASSPTTAQPQHF	TGTGCCAGCTCACCTACGACAGCCCAGCCCCAGCATTTT
TRBV5-5	-	TRBJ2-2	-	CASSFLTPESTGELFF	TGTGCCAGCAGCTTTTTAACTCCAGAGAGCACCGGGGAGCTGTTTTTT
TRBV6-6	TRBD1	TRBJ1-3	-	CASGDSTHSGNTIYF	TGTGCCAGTGGGGACAGTACCCACTCTGGAAACACCATATATTTT
TRBV7-2	-	TRBJ2-1	-	CASSLEVSYNEQFF	TGTGCCAGCAGCTTAGAGGTTTCCTACAATGAGCAGTTCTTC
TRBV28	TRBD1	TRBJ2-5	-	CASSFTGGLETQYF	TGTGCCAGCAGTTTCACAGGGGGCTTGGAGACCCAGTACTTC
TRBV5-6	TRBD1	TRBJ1-6	-	CASSLDRGRDNSPLHF	TGTGCCAGCAGCTTGGACAGGGGGCGGGATAATTCACCCCTCCACTTT
TRBV7-9	-	TRBJ1-3	-	CASSLLVQLSGNTIYF	TGTGCCAGCAGCTTGTTGGTACAGCTCTCTGGAAACACCATATATTTT
TRBV30	-	TRBJ2-7	few	CAWKEFGHEQYF	TGTGCCTGGAAGGAGTTCGGCCACGAGCAGTACTTC
TRBV5-1	TRBD1	TRBJ2-5	-	CASRMTGGEAETQYF	TGCGCCAGCAGGATGACAGGGGGCGAAGCAGAGACCCAGTACTTC
TRBV25-1	TRBD1	TRBJ1-1	-	CASSDSTGLRTEAFF	TGTGCCAGCAGTGACTCGACAGGGCTCAGGACTGAAGCTTTCTTT
TRBV5-6	-	TRBJ1-5	-	CASSSTYGVSNQPQHF	TGTGCCAGCAGCTCCACATATGGGGTAAGCAATCAGCCCCAGCATTTT
TRBV9	TRBD2	TRBJ2-3	-	CASSVTSGRTDTQYF	TGTGCCAGCAGCGTTACTAGCGGCCGCACAGATACGCAGTATTTT
TRBV10-3	TRBD1	TRBJ1-1	once	CAIKRQGANTEAFF	TGTGCCATCAAGAGACAGGGGGCGAACACTGAAGCTTTCTTT
TRBV9	-	TRBJ1-4	-	CASSVQWGTNEKLFF	TGTGCCAGCAGCGTACAGTGGGGCACTAATGAAAAACTGTTTTTT
TRBV4-2	TRBD2	TRBJ2-3	-	CASSQAGTSGATDTQYF	TGTGCCAGCAGCCAAGCCGGGACTAGCGGGGCCACAGATACGCAGTATTTT
TRBV11-2	TRBD1	TRBJ1-2	-	CASSPLRTGQWGYTF	TGTGCCAGCAGCCCCCTGAGGACAGGGCAATGGGGCTACACCTTC